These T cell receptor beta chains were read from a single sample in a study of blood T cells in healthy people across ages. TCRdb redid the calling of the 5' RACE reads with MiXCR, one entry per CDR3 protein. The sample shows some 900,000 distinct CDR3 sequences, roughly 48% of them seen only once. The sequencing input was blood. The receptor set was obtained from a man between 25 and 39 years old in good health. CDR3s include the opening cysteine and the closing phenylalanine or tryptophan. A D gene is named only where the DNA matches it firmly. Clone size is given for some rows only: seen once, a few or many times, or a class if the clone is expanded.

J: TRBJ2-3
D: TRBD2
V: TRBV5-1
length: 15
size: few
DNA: TGCGCCAGCGGCCCGACTAGCAGTTCTTCAGATACGCAGTATTTT
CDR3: CASGPTSSSSDTQYF

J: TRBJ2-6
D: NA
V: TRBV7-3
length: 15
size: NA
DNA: TGTGCCAGCAGCCCACTTATGAGGGGGGCCAACGTCCTGACTTTC
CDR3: CASSPLMRGANVLTF

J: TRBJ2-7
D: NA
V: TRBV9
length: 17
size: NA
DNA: TGTGCCAGCAGCGTAGTAGAAGACCTACTTATCTACAATGAGCAGTACTTC
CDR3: CASSVVEDLLIYNEQYF

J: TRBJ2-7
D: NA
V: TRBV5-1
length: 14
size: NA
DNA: TGCGCCAGCAGCCGAGACTCGGAGGGCGGCGAGCAGTACTTC
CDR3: CASSRDSEGGEQYF

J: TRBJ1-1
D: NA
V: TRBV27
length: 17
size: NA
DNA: TGTGCCAGCAGTTTATCTCCCTTAAGCAGCATGAACACTGAAGCTTTCTTT
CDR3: CASSLSPLSSMNTEAFF

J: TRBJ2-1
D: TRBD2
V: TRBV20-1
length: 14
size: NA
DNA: TGCAGTGCTAGAGCACCTAGCGGAAACAATGAGCAGTTCTTC
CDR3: CSARAPSGNNEQFF

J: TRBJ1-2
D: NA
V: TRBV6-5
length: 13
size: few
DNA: TGTGCCAGCAGTTACTCGCCCGGGGACGGCTACACCTTC
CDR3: CASSYSPGDGYTF

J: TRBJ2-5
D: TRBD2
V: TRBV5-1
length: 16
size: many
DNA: TGCGCCAGCAGCCCCACAACTAGCGGTGCACAAGAGACCCAGTACTTC
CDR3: CASSPTTSGAQETQYF

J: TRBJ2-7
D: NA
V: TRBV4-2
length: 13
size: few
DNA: TGTGCCAGCAGCCAATACACATCCTACGAGCAGTACTTC
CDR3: CASSQYTSYEQYF

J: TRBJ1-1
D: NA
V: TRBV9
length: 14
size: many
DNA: TGTGCCAGCAGCGTAGGGATCGGCAGTTCTGAAGCTTTCTTT
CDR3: CASSVGIGSSEAFF

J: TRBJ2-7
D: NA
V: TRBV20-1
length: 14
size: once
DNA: TGCAGTGCTACGCCCCCGGGGCCCCCCTACGAGCAGTACTTC
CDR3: CSATPPGPPYEQYF

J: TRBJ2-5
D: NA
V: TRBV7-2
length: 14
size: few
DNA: TGTGCCAGCAGCTTAGTGCCGCCTCGGGAGACCCAGTACTTC
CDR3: CASSLVPPRETQYF

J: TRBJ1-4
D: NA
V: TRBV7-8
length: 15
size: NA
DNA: TGTGCCAGCAGCTTAGAGAACAGCTTTAATGAAAAACTGTTTTTT
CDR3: CASSLENSFNEKLFF

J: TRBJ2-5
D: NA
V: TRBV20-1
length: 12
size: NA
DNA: TGCAGTGGTCAGGTCCAAGATCGGACCCAGTACTTC
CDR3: CSGQVQDRTQYF

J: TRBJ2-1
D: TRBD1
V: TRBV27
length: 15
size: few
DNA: TGTGCCAGCAGAACGGGACAGGGGGCTTGGGATGAGCAGTTCTTC
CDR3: CASRTGQGAWDEQFF

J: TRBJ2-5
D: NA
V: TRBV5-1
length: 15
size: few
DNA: TGCGCCAGCAGCTTGGCCCCAGGGAACCAAGAGACCCAGTACTTC
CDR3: CASSLAPGNQETQYF

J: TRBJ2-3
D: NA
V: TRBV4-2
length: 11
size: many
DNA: TGTGCCAGCAGGGTCTCAGATACGCAGTATTTT
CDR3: CASRVSDTQYF

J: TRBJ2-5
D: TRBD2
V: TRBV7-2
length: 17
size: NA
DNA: TGTGCCAGCAGCCCGACTAGCGGGGGGGTTAGAGTAGAGACCCAGTACTTC
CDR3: CASSPTSGGVRVETQYF

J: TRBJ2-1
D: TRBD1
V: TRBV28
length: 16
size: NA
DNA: TGTGCCAGCAGTCAACTCCGGGACAGGGGGTACAATGAGCAGTTCTTC
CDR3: CASSQLRDRGYNEQFF

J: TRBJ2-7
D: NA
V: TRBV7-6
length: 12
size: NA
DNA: TGTGCCAGCAGCCGGGCATCTTCCGAGCAGTACTTC
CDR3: CASSRASSEQYF

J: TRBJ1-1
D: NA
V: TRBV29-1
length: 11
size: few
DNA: TGCAGCCCCTTGAGGGGGACTGAAGCTTTCTTT
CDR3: CSPLRGTEAFF

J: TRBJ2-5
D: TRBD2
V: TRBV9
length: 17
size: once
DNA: TGTGCCAGCAGCGGGACTAGCGGGGGGTGGACTCAAGAGACCCAGTACTTC
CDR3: CASSGTSGGWTQETQYF

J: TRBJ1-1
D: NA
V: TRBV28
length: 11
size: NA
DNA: TGTGCCAGCAGCCGACCTCTTGAAGCTTTCTTT
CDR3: CASSRPLEAFF

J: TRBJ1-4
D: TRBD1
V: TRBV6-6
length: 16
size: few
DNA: TGTGCCAGCAGTCTACAGGGGGCCGGGGCTAATGAAAAACTGTTTTTT
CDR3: CASSLQGAGANEKLFF

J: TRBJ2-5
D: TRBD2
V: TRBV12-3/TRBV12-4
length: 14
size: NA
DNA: TGTGCCAGCAGGCCAGCGGGGGGCGAAGAGACCCAGTACTTC
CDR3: CASRPAGGEETQYF

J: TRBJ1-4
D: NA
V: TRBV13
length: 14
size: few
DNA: TGTGCCAGCAGCCGTGGACGGCCCAATGAAAAACTGTTTTTT
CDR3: CASSRGRPNEKLFF

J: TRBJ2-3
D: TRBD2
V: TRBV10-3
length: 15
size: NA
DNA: TGTGCCATCAGTGACGAGCGGGGGGCCACAGATACGCAGTATTTT
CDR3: CAISDERGATDTQYF

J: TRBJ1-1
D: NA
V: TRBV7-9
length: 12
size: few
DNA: TGTGCCAGCAGCTTATCCGCGGGTGAAGCTTTCTTT
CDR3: CASSLSAGEAFF

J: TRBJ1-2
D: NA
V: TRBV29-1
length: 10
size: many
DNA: TGCAGCGTACCGGACTTTGGCTACACCTTC
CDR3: CSVPDFGYTF

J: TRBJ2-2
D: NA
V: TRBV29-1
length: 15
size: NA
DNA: TGCAGCGTTGAAGGCTTGGGGGGGAACACCGGGGAGCTGTTTTTT
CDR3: CSVEGLGGNTGELFF

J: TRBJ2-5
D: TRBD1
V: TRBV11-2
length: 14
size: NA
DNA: TGTGCCAGCAGCCCGGGGACAGACCAAGAGACCCAGTACTTC
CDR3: CASSPGTDQETQYF

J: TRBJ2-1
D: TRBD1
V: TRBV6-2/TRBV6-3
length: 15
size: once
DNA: TGTGCCAGCAGTCTCACCGGGGACAGGGGAGCTGAGCAGTTCTTC
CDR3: CASSLTGDRGAEQFF

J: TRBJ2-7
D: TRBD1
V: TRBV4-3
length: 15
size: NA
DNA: TGCGCCAGCAGCCTCAACCGGGACAGGGGCCACGAGCAGTACTTC
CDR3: CASSLNRDRGHEQYF

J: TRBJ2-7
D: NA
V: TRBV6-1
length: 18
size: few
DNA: TGTGCCAGCAGCTCTAGACTTGCCGGGACTGGCCTACCCTACGAGCAGTACTTC
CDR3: CASSSRLAGTGLPYEQYF

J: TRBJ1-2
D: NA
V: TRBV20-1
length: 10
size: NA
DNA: TGCAGCGCTCTTTTGGGAGGCTACACCTTC
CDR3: CSALLGGYTF

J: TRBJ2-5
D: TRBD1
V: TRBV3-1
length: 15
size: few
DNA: TGTGCCAGCAGCCACGTAGACAGGGTTTTGGAGACCCAGTACTTC
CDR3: CASSHVDRVLETQYF

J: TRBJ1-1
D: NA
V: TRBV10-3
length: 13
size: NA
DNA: TGTGCCATCGGAGACAGCTATTTAACTGTAGCTTTCTTT
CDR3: CAIGDSYLTVAFF

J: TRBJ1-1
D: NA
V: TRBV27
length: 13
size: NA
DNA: TGTGCCAGCAGGGGCAAGATCGTAACTGAAGCTTTCTTT
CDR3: CASRGKIVTEAFF

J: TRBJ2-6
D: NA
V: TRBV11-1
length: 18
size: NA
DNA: TGTGCCAGCAGCTTAAAGCGGGCGAAACTCTCTGGGGCCAACGTCCTGACTTTC
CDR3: CASSLKRAKLSGANVLTF

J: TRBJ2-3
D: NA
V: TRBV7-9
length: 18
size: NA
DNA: TGTGCCAGCAGCCGCTGGGAAGAAGGGATCGAGGGCACAGATACGCAGTATTTT
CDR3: CASSRWEEGIEGTDTQYF

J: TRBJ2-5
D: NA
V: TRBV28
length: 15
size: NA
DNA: TGTGCCAGCAGTTTATCTGGGGCCCAACAAGAGACCCAGTACTTC
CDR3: CASSLSGAQQETQYF

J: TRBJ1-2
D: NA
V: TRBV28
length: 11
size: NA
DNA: TGTGCCGGCAGTTTAGACTATGGCTACACCTTC
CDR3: CAGSLDYGYTF

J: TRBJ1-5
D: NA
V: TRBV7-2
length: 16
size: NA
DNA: TGTGCCAGCAGCTTTTCGTCGCCGGTGAGCAATCAGCCCCAGCATTTT
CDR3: CASSFSSPVSNQPQHF

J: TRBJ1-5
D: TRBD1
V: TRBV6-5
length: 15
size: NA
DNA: TGTGCCAGCAGCAAAACAGGGGGCTACAATCAGCCCCAGCATTTT
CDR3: CASSKTGGYNQPQHF

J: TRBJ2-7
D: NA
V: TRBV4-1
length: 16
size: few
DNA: TGCGCCAGCAGCCAAGATAAGTGGGGGATCTCCTACGAGCAGTACTTC
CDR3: CASSQDKWGISYEQYF

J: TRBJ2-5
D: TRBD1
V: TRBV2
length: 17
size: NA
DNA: TGTGCCAGCAGGCCGGGAAGGACGGCAGGGGGACAAGAGACCCAGTACTTC
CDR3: CASRPGRTAGGQETQYF

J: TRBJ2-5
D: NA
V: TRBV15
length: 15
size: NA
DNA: TGTGCCACCAGCAGAGATCAGAGGGACGAAGAGACCCAGTACTTC
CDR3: CATSRDQRDEETQYF

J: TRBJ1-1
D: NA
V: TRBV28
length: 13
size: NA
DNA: TGTGCCAGCGGGGACAACATGAACACTGAAGCTTTCTTT
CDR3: CASGDNMNTEAFF

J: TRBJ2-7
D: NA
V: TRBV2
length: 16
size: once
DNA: TGTGCCAGCAGTGGCCCTAGGGCAGGGCCCACCTACGAGCAGTACTTC
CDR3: CASSGPRAGPTYEQYF

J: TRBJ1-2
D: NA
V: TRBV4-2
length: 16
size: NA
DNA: TGTGCCAGCAGCCAAGATCAGGAAATTAGAGGCTATGGCTACACCTTC
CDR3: CASSQDQEIRGYGYTF

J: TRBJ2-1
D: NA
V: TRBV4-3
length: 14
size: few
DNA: TGCGCCAGCAGCCAAGACGGACTTAGCGGTGAGCAGTTCTTC
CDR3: CASSQDGLSGEQFF

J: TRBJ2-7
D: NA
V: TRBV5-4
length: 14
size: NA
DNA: TGTGCCAGCAGCCCCGGTGGGATGAGCTACGAGCAGTACTTC
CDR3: CASSPGGMSYEQYF

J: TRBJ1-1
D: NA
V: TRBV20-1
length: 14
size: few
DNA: TGCAGTGTGGTCCAGGGGAGCTCGAACACTGAAGCTTTCTTT
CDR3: CSVVQGSSNTEAFF